A selection of T cell receptor beta chains follows, all from one sample in a study of siplizumab effects on memory and regulatory T cells. Using immunoSEQ multiplex PCR, the repertoire was profiled, and TCRdb retains in-frame clones only, with some absent. The sample carries under 70,000 clones, around 79% recorded once. The sample was memory CD4+ T cells sorted from blood. The source is a human donor in good health. Both conserved end residues are part of each CDR3. Each record gives: V gene, clone size, J gene, D gene, CDR3 DNA, CDR3 protein. A D gene is named only where the DNA matches it firmly. The size field is filled for only some rows; it gives once, few, many or a size class.

>TRBV14|-|TRBJ2-3|TRBD2
TGTGCCAGCAGCCAAGGAACGGGGGGTGCAGATACGCAGTATTTT
CASSQGTGGADTQYF
>TRBV7-9|-|TRBJ2-3|-
TGTGCCAGCAGCTTAATCGGATCTGCTAGCGGCACAGATACGCAGTATTTT
CASSLIGSASGTDTQYF
>TRBV19|once|TRBJ1-4|TRBD1
TGTGCCAGTAGTCCACAGGACAGGGCAAGACTGTTTTTT
CASSPQDRARLFF
>TRBV5-1|-|TRBJ2-5|TRBD2
TGCGCCAGCAGCTTAGGGAGCGGGGGGAATTTTCGGGAGACCCAGTACTTC
CASSLGSGGNFRETQYF
>TRBV14|few|TRBJ2-5|TRBD2
TGTGCCAGCAGCCAAGATCAGGGAGGGCGGGGAGAGACCCAGTACTTC
CASSQDQGGRGETQYF
>TRBV19|-|TRBJ1-2|-
TGTGCCAGTAGGGCCAGGGACTATGGCTACACCTTC
CASRARDYGYTF
>TRBV7-3|-|TRBJ2-2|TRBD1
TGTGCCAGCAGCCAGGGACAGGGAGGAACCGGGGAGCTGTTTTTT
CASSQGQGGTGELFF
>TRBV18|-|TRBJ2-1|TRBD2
TGTGCCAGCTCACCCACAGGCGGGGGGGGTTACAATGAGCAGTTCTTC
CASSPTGGGGYNEQFF
>TRBV30|-|TRBJ1-1|-
TGTGCCTGGAGTAATTGGCGAAAGGCCATGAACACTGAAGCTTTCTTT
CAWSNWRKAMNTEAFF
>TRBV5-1|-|TRBJ2-7|TRBD1
TGCGCCAGCAGCTTGGCCCAGGCAGGGGGTCTTGGCGAGCAGTACTTC
CASSLAQAGGLGEQYF
>TRBV12-5|-|TRBJ2-6|-
TGTGCTAGTGGTTTCGACGCGGGAATTTCTGGGGCCAACGTCCTGACTTTC
CASGFDAGISGANVLTF
>TRBV20-1|-|TRBJ2-2|TRBD2
TGCAGTGTAGCGGGTACCGGGGAGCTGTTTTTT
CSVAGTGELFF
>TRBV4-1|-|TRBJ2-1|-
TGCGCCAGCAGCCAAGAGGGAGGGGGCCCCCGGGGTGAGCAGTTCTTC
CASSQEGGGPRGEQFF
>TRBV7-2|once|TRBJ2-2|-
TGTGCCAGCAGCAGCACGGGTGGGGGCCTGGGGGCTGGGGAGCTGTTTTTT
CASSSTGGGLGAGELFF
>TRBV11-2|-|TRBJ1-2|-
TGTGCCAGCGCCCGGGACGGGGCTAACTATGGCTACACCTTC
CASARDGANYGYTF
>TRBV7-3|once|TRBJ2-7|-
TGTGCCAGCAGCTTAGATATTGGCGAGCAGTACTTC
CASSLDIGEQYF